This paragraph reports one T cell receptor (beta chain). Its binding antigen is unknown. Base qualities are not recorded, but no much larger clone differs from it by a single base. Genomic DNA was extracted from sorted cells for sequencing of the TCRbeta CDR3 region. The immunoSEQ Assay was used for sequencing of TCRbeta CDR3 regions. TCRdb took over this immuneACCESS table, retaining in-frame rearrangements with V and J assigned. Such tables are incomplete; in checked studies, under half of the missing clones stem from an unresolved V gene, and the remainder is unexplained. The sample includes 60,000 to 75,000 clones, with approximately 90% observed a single time. The ten top clones hold 13% to 15% of the sample. The trial excluded patients who had a history of autoimmune disease or who were on systemic immunosuppression. In every dose cohort, peripheral blood was drawn for TCR sequencing at baseline, cycle 4 day 1, and cycle 7 day 1. The samples were taken from a phase I, first-in-human, multicenter, open-label dose-escalation trial of ivuxolimab. Adults with locally advanced or metastatic melanoma, renal cell carcinoma, hepatocellular carcinoma or head and neck squamous cell carcinoma were enrolled in the trial. Before TCR sequencing, CD4+ T cells and CD8+ T cells were sorted from peripheral blood as separate populations.

This sample was included in a study of OX40 agonist ivuxolimab in advanced cancers. For the study in its entirety: Ivuxolimab, which targeted the costimulatory receptor OX40 (CD134), was an agonistic, fully human IgG2 monoclonal antibody. Intravenous ivuxolimab was administered to patients every 2 weeks at six dose levels: 0.01, 0.1, 0.3, 1.5, 3 and 10 mg/kg. Of the 50 or so patients in dose escalation, 19 had hepatocellular carcinoma, some 15 had melanoma, 9 had renal cell carcinoma and 9 had head and neck cancer. A male proportion of about 79% and a mean age of about 60 years, ranging from 23 to 79, were recorded for the dose-escalation cohort. Prior anti-PD-1, anti-PD-L1 or anti-CTLA-4 therapy was permitted, and checkpoint inhibitors had been received by less than 45% of dose-escalation patients. Partial responses occurred in three dose-escalation patients: two with cutaneous melanoma and one with hepatocellular carcinoma. The purpose of peripheral TCRbeta sequencing was to test whether ivuxolimab changed TCR sequence diversity and led to clonal T-cell expansion. The monotherapy dose-escalation portion (N = 52 patients) of the phase I ivuxolimab trial is reported in the paper. The paper's findings and limits, for the study overall: At doses from 0.1 to 3.0 mg/kg, clonal expansion was seen in both CD4+ and CD8+ blood T cells between baseline and week 6. The antigen specificity of the clonally expanded peripheral T cells was not determined. After ivuxolimab, CD8+ T cells had more expanded clones than CD4+ T cells on average. Partial responders in the 0.1-3.0 mg/kg groups had among the lowest normalized peripheral clonal expansion, especially among CD8+ T cells. Low levels of normalized T-cell clonal expansion were also seen in some patients who did not respond.

V and J are trimmed by 0 bases and 11 bases, and the gene matches miss 8 bases of the junction. Taken from cysteine to phenylalanine, the CDR3 has 14 residues. The sequence is cut down to CDR3 DNA, 42 bases in frame from base 1. The germline V gene (reference sequence) supplies CDR1 PRHDT and CDR2 FYEKMQ. The chain is assembled from TRBV13 and TRBJ1-1; TRBD1 agrees with 8 junctional bases. Specimen: CD4+ or CD8+ T cells sorted from blood, collected in a trial of the OX40 agonist ivuxolimab. The sequence was obtained from an adult with an advanced solid tumor such as melanoma, head and neck, liver or kidney cancer. CDR3 protein: CASSLGGTGEEAFF. The DNA sequence follows: TGTGCCAGCAGCTTAGGTGGGACAGGCGAGGAGGCTTTCTTT. This CDR3, with the reference TRBV13 and TRBJ1-1 proteins standing in past its ends, gives the full variable domain AAGVIQSPRHLIKEKRETATLKCYPIPRHDTVYWYQQGPGQDPQFLISFYEKMQSDKGSIPDRFSAQQFSDYHSELNMSSLELGDSALYFCASSLGGTGEEAFFGQGTRLTVV.